This paragraph reports one TCR beta chain. These data belong to a study of blood T cell repertoires in COVID-19. CDR3 length equals 15 residues. Per the germline V gene, CDR1 is LNHNV and CDR2 is YYDKDF (reference sequence). V was pared by 6 bases and J by 4 bases, with 11 bases of the junction left unmatched. Original processing methods: From reference gene primer amplification, estimates of nucleated cell counts were derived. Method: immunoSEQ multiplex PCR; TCRdb's copy keeps in-frame clones and lacks some. Clone size and the V and J calls come from that table; the DNA yielded D and trimming. The sample contains some 73,000 clones, about nine tenths of which appear only once.

Sequencing was done on a sample of peripheral blood. This sequence originates from a human donor in a cohort sampled during active COVID-19. The gene calls are TRBV15 and TRBJ1-2; 7 bases fit TRBD1. The CDR3 sequence is CATSNRGGEAYGYTF. The CDR3 nucleotides are TGTGCCACCAGTAACAGGGGCGGCGAGGCCTATGGCTACACCTTC.